These 27 T cell receptor beta chains were sequenced from one sample in a study of T cells after yellow fever vaccination. TCRdb independently ran MiXCR on the 5' RACE reads; one entry per CDR3 protein. The sample has about 370,000 distinct CDR3 sequences; 9.5% to 13% are singletons. Here the sequenced sample was PBMCs, taken on the day of the first yellow fever vaccination. These TCRs come from a man between 18 and 29 years old who received the YFV17D yellow fever vaccine.

The gene calls are TRBV24-1 and TRBJ2-2; 8 nucleotides line up with TRBD2. V gave up 7 bases and J gave up 4 bases; unmatched junction bases: 1. The CDR3 is 13 residues long. The V gene's germline CDR1 is KGHDR and CDR2 SFDVKD. The chain's CDR3 is CATSTSGTGELFF. As DNA, the CDR3 is TGTGCCACCAGCACTAGCGGCACCGGGGAGCTGTTTTTT.

The chain joins TRBV5-1 to TRBJ2-7; 7 bases map to TRBD1. Germline assignment: CDR1 SGHRS and CDR2 YFSETQ. The CDR3 contains 15 residues. The CDR3 DNA reads as TGCGCCAGCCGAACAGAACCCCTAGAGGGGGCCTCATCAGCCGTC. Translation gives CASRTEPLEGASSAV.

This clonotype was seen only a few times. The chain couples TRBV4-1 to TRBJ2-6; D gene ambiguous. Between the trimmed V and J ends, which lost 2 bases and 4 bases, there was a span of 6 bases. From germline, CDR1 is MGHRA and CDR2 YSYEKL. The CDR3 sequence is 14 residues long. The CDR3 region is CASSQPQGANVLTF. The CDR3 DNA sequence: TGCGCCAGCAGCCAACCACAGGGGGCCAACGTCCTGACTTTC.

This clonotype was seen many times. The V call is TRBV5-1, the J call TRBJ2-1; 7 bases are shared with TRBD2. The CDR3 is 14 residues long. Losses at the gene ends were 6 bases for V and 0 bases for J; bases not matched to a gene: 3. CDR1 and CDR2 from the germline V gene are SGHRS and YFSETQ. CDR3 residues: CASTGGTSYNEQFF. The DNA for the CDR3 is TGCGCCAGCACGGGGGGAACCTCCTACAATGAGCAGTTCTTC.

This clonotype was counted between two and nine times. This chain uses TRBV7-2 with TRBJ1-2; D gene uncertain. This CDR3 contains 11 residues. From germline, CDR1 is SGHTA and CDR2 FQGNSA. Deletions cut 5 bases from V and 8 bases from J, with 9 bases between. Written as DNA, the CDR3 is TGTGCCAGCAGCCCCGGCCAGGGCTACACCTTC. This gives the protein CASSPGQGYTF.

The genes are TRBV5-1 and TRBJ1-2; possible D gene TRBD1, 5 bases. This CDR3 is built from 14 residues. Germline V gene sequence: CDR1 SGHRS, CDR2 YFSETQ. Between the trimmed V and J ends, which lost 4 bases and 7 bases, there was a span of 17 bases. The CDR3 loop reads CASSPTDTPFGYTF. In DNA form, the CDR3 reads TGCGCCAGCAGCCCGACGGACACCCCCTTTGGCTACACCTTC.

The chain couples TRBV4-3 to TRBJ2-3, with TRBD2 matching 8 bases. V dropped 1 base and J dropped 4; count of bases not matched to a gene: 13. Looked up from germline, CDR1 is LGHNA and CDR2 is YSLEER. This CDR3 is 18 amino acids long. The chain's CDR3 is CASSQGWAAGGTPDTQYF. As DNA, the CDR3 is TGCGCCAGCAGCCAAGGGTGGGCGGCGGGGGGCACCCCAGATACGCAGTATTTT.

The V call is TRBV28, the J call TRBJ2-7; D may be TRBD1 (5 bases). V lost 2 bases and J 2 bases, leaving 7 bases between the germline ends. The CDR3 runs 13 residues. From germline, CDR1 is MDHEN and CDR2 SYDVKM. CDR3 DNA sequence: TGTGCCAGCAGTTTACGGACAACCTACGAGCAGTACGTC. This gives the protein CASSLRTTYEQYV.

The rearrangement links TRBV7-2 to TRBJ2-5; TRBD2 might be the D (7 bases). The V gene's germline CDR1 is SGHTA and CDR2 FQGNSA. Trimming removed 6 bases at V and 5 bases at J, with 16 bases between. This CDR3 has 14 amino acids. The CDR3 DNA follows: TGTGCCAGCAGTAAAGGGGGGGGGCCGGAGACCCAGTACTTC. Protein sequence: CASSKGGGPETQYF.

The chain employs TRBV20-1 and TRBJ2-7; maybe TRBD2 (7 bases). Germline V gene sequence: CDR1 DFQATT, CDR2 SNEGSKA (reference sequence). V was shortened by 6 bases and J by 3 bases, with 21 bases between the two germline ends. The CDR3 consists of 15 residues. CDR3 sequence: CSAYQGGGGLYEQYF. In DNA form, the CDR3 reads TGCAGTGCGTACCAAGGAGGGGGGGGACTCTACGAGCAGTACTTC.

This clonotype was seen a handful of times. This CDR3 is CSALRLGDEQFF. The CDR3 nucleotides are TGCAGCGCCCTCAGACTCGGCGATGAGCAGTTCTTC. The J gene is TRBJ2-1, the V gene TRBV29-1; D unresolved. V was pared by 7 bases and J by 8 bases, with 15 bases between. The V gene's germline CDR1 is SQVTM and CDR2 ANQGSEA. The CDR3 consists of 12 residues.

The V and J genes are TRBV12-3 or TRBV12-4 and TRBJ1-1; D gene unclear. V was cut by 1 base and J by 4 bases, with 13 bases left in between. The CDR3 is made up of 15 amino acids. The CDR3 loop reads CASSLDPGLFTEAFF. Here the CDR3 DNA reads TGTGCCAGCAGTTTAGATCCGGGTTTGTTCACTGAAGCTTTCTTT.

This clonotype was detected many times. The chain recombines TRBV5-1 with TRBJ1-2, with no clear D. In germline, CDR1 is SGHRS, CDR2 YFSETQ. The V gene lost 2 bases and the J gene lost 3 bases, with 8 bases spanning the gap. There are 13 residues in the CDR3. The CDR3 bases are TGCGCCAGCAGCTTCACAGAGGACTATGGCTACACCTTC. Residues: CASSFTEDYGYTF.

This chain connects TRBV28 to TRBJ1-2; 7 positions agree with TRBD1. V shed 7 bases, J shed 6 bases, and the junction held 5 bases outside the gene matches. Germline V gene lookup returns CDR1 MDHEN and CDR2 SYDVKM. The CDR3 is made up of 12 amino acids. The CDR3, as DNA: TGTGCCAGCAAGGGGGCTGGTCATGGCTACACCTTC. Translating gives CASKGAGHGYTF.

The V gene is TRBV7-3, the J gene TRBJ1-1, with no clear D. The CDR3 extends over 18 amino acids. V was shortened by 0 bases and J by 1 base, with 18 bases between the two germline ends. CDR1 SGHTA and CDR2 FQGTGA come from the germline V gene. CDR3 residues: CASSLTGFGRTKNTEAFF. The CDR3 region has the DNA TGTGCCAGCAGCTTAACGGGTTTTGGCAGGACTAAGAACACTGAAGCTTTCTTT.

The sample holds a few counts of this clonotype. CDR3 sequence (DNA): TGCGCCAGCAGCCCGGGACCACGGAGCACCGGGGAGCTGTTTTTT. Its translation is CASSPGPRSTGELFF. The chain recombines TRBV5-1 with TRBJ2-2; D tentatively fits TRBD1 or TRBD2 (5 bases each). From germline, CDR1 is SGHRS and CDR2 YFSETQ. The CDR3 consists of 15 residues. Trimming left V 4 bases short and J 4 bases short, with 14 bases between.

This clonotype appeared a few times. This sequence joins TRBV12-3 or TRBV12-4 and TRBJ1-5, with 9 bases lining up with TRBD1. Trimming cost V 6 bases and J 6 bases; bases outside gene matches: 15. The CDR3 sequence is 17 residues long. The DNA of the CDR3 is TGTGCCAGCAGCCAGCGCTCACAGGGGGCTGGAGCTCAGCCCCAGCATTTT. This sequence encodes CASSQRSQGAGAQPQHF.

This clonotype showed up many times. The J gene is TRBJ2-3, the V gene TRBV24-1; D is unclear. Germline V gene sequence: CDR1 KGHDR, CDR2 SFDVKD. The CDR3 consists of 15 residues. Trimming took off 2 bases at V and 7 bases at J, with 15 bases between the two ends. In DNA form, the CDR3 reads TGTGCCACCAGTGATTCTCGGGCAGTTATCAATACGCAGTATTTT. Protein sequence: CATSDSRAVINTQYF.

V usage is TRBV5-1 and J usage is TRBJ1-1; the D is unclear. Germline assignment: CDR1 SGHRS and CDR2 YFSETQ. This CDR3 has 15 amino acids. V shed 0 bases and J shed 2 bases, with 11 bases lying between them. Here the CDR3 reads CASSLEWVSNTEAFF. CDR3 sequence (DNA): TGCGCCAGCAGCTTGGAATGGGTTTCTAACACTGAAGCTTTCTTT.

The V gene is TRBV29-1, the J gene TRBJ2-7; TRBD2 matches 9 bases. The length of the CDR3 is 11 residues. From germline, CDR1 is SQVTM and CDR2 ANQGSEA. With 6 bases clipped from V and 6 bases from J, the junction kept 3 bases outside the gene matches. The CDR3 DNA reads TGCAGCGTCCTAGCGGGGATCGAGCAGTACTTC. Translated: CSVLAGIEQYF.

V and J are TRBV7-9 and TRBJ1-1; weak D call: TRBD1 (5 bases). Per the germline V gene, CDR1 is SEHNR and CDR2 is FQNEAQ (reference sequence). Trimming took off 5 bases at V and 4 bases at J, with 17 bases between the two ends. The CDR3 contains 15 residues. As DNA, the CDR3 is TGTGCCAGCAGCGATTCCTCCAGGGAGGTCACTGAAGCTTTCTTT. It translates to CASSDSSREVTEAFF.

This clonotype occurred a few times. The gene calls are TRBV5-6 and TRBJ1-1; D is unresolved. V gave up 1 base and J gave up 6 bases, with 10 bases separating them. This CDR3 has 13 amino acids. Germline V gene lookup returns CDR1 SGHDT and CDR2 YYEEEE. CDR3 sequence: CASSLLVGSEAFF. The DNA for the CDR3 is TGTGCCAGCAGCTTGCTTGTTGGATCTGAAGCTTTCTTT. Full variable domain (remainder filled in from reference TRBV5-6 and TRBJ1-1): DAGVTQSPTHLIKTRGQQVTLRCSPKSGHDTVSWYQQALGQGPQFIFQYYEEEERQRGNFPDRFSGHQFPNYSSELNVNALLLGDSALYLCASSLLVGSEAFFGQGTRLTVV.

The V gene is TRBV11-2, the J gene TRBJ2-7; D possibly uses TRBD1 or TRBD2 (6 bases each). Germline assignment: CDR1 SGHAT and CDR2 FQNNGV. This CDR3 has 15 residues. V shed 0 bases and J shed 2 bases, with 11 bases lying between them. The CDR3 sequence: CASSLDGGPAYEQYF. The DNA for the CDR3 is TGTGCCAGCAGCTTAGATGGGGGGCCCGCCTACGAGCAGTACTTC.

The rearrangement joins TRBV5-1 to TRBJ1-2; TRBD1 is a possible D gene (5 bases). Germline V gives CDR1 SGHRS, CDR2 YFSETQ. The V end lost 5 bases, the J end lost 3 bases, and 11 bases lay between the germline ends. The CDR3 is 13 amino acids. The CDR3: CASSEGIDYGYTF. The CDR3, as DNA: TGCGCCAGCAGTGAGGGGATCGACTATGGCTACACCTTC.

In this sample, this clonotype turned up a few times. The chain carries TRBV6-5 and TRBJ2-5; D unresolved. V was trimmed by 0 bases and J by 2 bases, leaving 4 bases between them. The CDR3 is 13 amino acids. Germline V gene lookup returns CDR1 MNHEY and CDR2 SVGAGI. The CDR3 nucleotides are TGTGCCAGCAGTTACTCCAGGCAAGAGACCCAGTACTTC. This codes for CASSYSRQETQYF.

This clonotype was found a few times. The chain has TRBV20-1 and TRBJ1-6, with 8 bases fitting TRBD1. The length of the CDR3 is 14 residues. With V trimmed by 6 bases and J by 10 bases, 11 bases remained unmatched. Germline V CDR1 and CDR2: DFQATT, SNEGSKA (reference sequence). This CDR3 reads CSALRTGPQSPLHF. As DNA, the CDR3 is TGCAGTGCACTGCGGACAGGGCCCCAATCACCCCTCCACTTT.

The genes are TRBV7-6 and TRBJ2-5; 7 nucleotides align to TRBD2. The CDR3 sequence is 18 residues long. Germline V gene data show CDR1 as SGHVS and CDR2 as FNYEAQ. The junction had 11 bases not matched to a gene; V was cut back by 1 base and J by 0 bases. The CDR3 loop is CASSLDLRLRGYQETQYF. CDR3 nucleotides: TGTGCCAGCAGCTTAGATCTAAGGTTGCGGGGGTACCAAGAGACCCAGTACTTC. The whole variable domain, remainder taken from reference TRBV7-6 and TRBJ2-5, is GAGVSQSPRYKVTKRGQDVALRCDPISGHVSLYWYRQALGQGPEFLTYFNYEAQQDKSGLPNDRFSAERPEGSISTLTIQRTEQRDSAMYRCASSLDLRLRGYQETQYFGPGTRLLVL.